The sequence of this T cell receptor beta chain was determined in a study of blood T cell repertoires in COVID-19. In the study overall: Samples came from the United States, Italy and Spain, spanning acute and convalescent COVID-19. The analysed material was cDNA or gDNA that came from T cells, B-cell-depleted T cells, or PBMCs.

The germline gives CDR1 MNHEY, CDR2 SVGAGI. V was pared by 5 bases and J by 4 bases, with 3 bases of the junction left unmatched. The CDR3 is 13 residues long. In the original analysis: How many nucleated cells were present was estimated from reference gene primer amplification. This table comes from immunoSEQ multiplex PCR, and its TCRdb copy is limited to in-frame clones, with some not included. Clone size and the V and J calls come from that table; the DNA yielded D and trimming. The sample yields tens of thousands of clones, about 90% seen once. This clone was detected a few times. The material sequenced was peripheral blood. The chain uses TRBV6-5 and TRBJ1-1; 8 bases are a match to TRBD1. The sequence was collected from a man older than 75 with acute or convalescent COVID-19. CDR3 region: CASSNRGVTEAFF. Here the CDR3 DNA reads TGTGCCAGCAGTAACAGGGGGGTCACTGAAGCTTTCTTT.